These T cell receptor beta chains were read from a single sample in a study of cytomegalovirus exposure and HLA in healthy donors. Sequenced by immunoSEQ multiplex PCR; TCRdb stores in-frame clones only, minus some. The top ten clones hold approximately 2.8% of a sample with approximately 110,000 clones, around three quarters of them seen once. The sequenced material came from PBMCs. These receptors were taken from a woman aged 40 to 50 in good health and CMV-seronegative. The CDR3 runs from the conserved cysteine through the conserved F or W. Fields, in order: V gene, clone size, J gene, D gene, CDR3 protein, CDR3 DNA. The D gene is left open where the match is weak. The size entry is marked missing in some rows and otherwise reads once, few, many or a size class.

>TRBV7-2|.|TRBJ1-3|TRBD1
CASSRGQGGSGNTIYF
TGTGCCAGCAGCAGAGGACAGGGGGGCTCTGGAAACACCATATATTTT
>TRBV30|few|TRBJ2-5|.
CAWSTPGLETQYF
TGTGCCTGGAGTACTCCGGGGTTAGAGACCCAGTACTTC
>TRBV5-5|.|TRBJ2-7|TRBD1
CASGPGTGDAYEQYF
TGTGCCAGCGGCCCGGGGACAGGGGACGCCTACGAGCAGTACTTC
>TRBV5-4|.|TRBJ1-4|.
CASSPGGTTNEKLFF
TGTGCCAGCAGCCCCGGGGGGACGACTAATGAAAAACTGTTTTTT
>TRBV5-1|.|TRBJ2-7|TRBD1
CASRTGQESYEQYF
TGCGCCAGCAGGACGGGACAGGAGTCCTACGAGCAGTACTTC
>TRBV4-3|.|TRBJ2-6|.
CASSQEGGAPGANVLTF
TGCGCCAGCAGCCAAGAGGGGGGGGCGCCTGGGGCCAACGTCCTGACTTTC
>TRBV6-6|.|TRBJ1-5|.
CASRKQGGSNQPQHF
TGTGCCAGCAGAAAACAGGGCGGTAGCAATCAGCCCCAGCATTTT
>TRBV10-3|.|TRBJ2-2|TRBD2
CAISDDGLGAAGGLFF
TGTGCCATCAGTGACGACGGACTAGGGGCGGCCGGGGGGCTGTTTTTT
>TRBV10-1|.|TRBJ1-1|TRBD1
CASSESTGESWDAFF
TGCGCCAGCAGTGAGTCGACAGGGGAATCTTGGGACGCTTTCTTT
>TRBV7-2|.|TRBJ1-2|TRBD1
CASSQGVSYGYTF
TGTGCCAGCAGCCAGGGGGTTTCCTATGGCTACACCTTC
>TRBV10-1|.|TRBJ2-1|TRBD2
CASSESSGTSFPNEQFF
TGCGCCAGCAGTGAGTCGAGCGGGACTAGCTTCCCCAATGAGCAGTTCTTC
>TRBV5-8|.|TRBJ1-1|.
CASSFSGGNTEAFF
TGTGCCAGCAGCTTTTCTGGAGGGAACACTGAAGCTTTCTTT
>TRBV11-2|once|TRBJ2-5|.
CASSFGSQQETQYF
TGTGCCAGCAGCTTCGGGAGTCAGCAAGAGACCCAGTACTTC
>TRBV2|.|TRBJ1-1|TRBD1
CASSPTGGVYAFF
TGTGCCAGCAGTCCCACAGGGGGTGTGTATGCTTTCTTT
>TRBV4-1|once|TRBJ2-1|TRBD1
CASSQWGTGQGGEQFF
TGCGCCAGCAGCCAATGGGGGACAGGGCAGGGGGGTGAGCAGTTCTTC
>TRBV15|.|TRBJ1-1|.
CATSRDRGGNTEAFF
TGTGCCACCAGCAGAGATAGAGGGGGGAACACTGAAGCTTTCTTT
>TRBV18|.|TRBJ2-1|.
CASSPTTTSYNEQFF
TGTGCCAGCTCACCAACAACTACCTCCTACAATGAGCAGTTCTTC
>TRBV6-1|.|TRBJ1-1|.
CASSEATTGNTEAFF
TGTGCCAGCAGTGAAGCGACCACAGGGAACACTGAAGCTTTCTTT
>TRBV6-6|.|TRBJ1-4|.
CASSPDRATNEKLFF
TGTGCCAGCAGTCCCGACAGAGCAACTAATGAAAAACTGTTTTTT
>TRBV6-4|.|TRBJ1-5|TRBD1
CASTGQGIDQPQHF
TGTGCCAGCACCGGACAGGGGATTGATCAGCCCCAGCATTTT
>TRBV4-3|.|TRBJ2-3|TRBD2
CASSPGLAGFFDTQYF
TGCGCCAGCAGTCCCGGACTAGCGGGATTTTTTGATACGCAGTATTTT
>TRBV6-1|.|TRBJ1-5|TRBD1
CASSSHRGSNQPQHF
TGTGCCAGCAGCTCCCACAGGGGAAGCAATCAGCCCCAGCATTTT
>TRBV27|.|TRBJ2-7|TRBD2
CASSSERGGYEQYF
TGTGCCAGCAGTTCTGAGCGGGGGGGCTACGAGCAGTACTTC
>TRBV2|few|TRBJ1-5|.
CASSLGLPINSNQPQHF
TGTGCCAGCAGTCTTGGTTTGCCTATTAATAGCAATCAGCCCCAGCATTTT
>TRBV6-5|.|TRBJ2-5|TRBD1
CASRTGIETQYF
TGTGCCAGCAGGACAGGGATAGAGACCCAGTACTTC
>TRBV7-9|.|TRBJ2-7|.
CSSSLEILGGTDYEQYF
TGTTCCAGCAGCTTAGAAATTCTTGGGGGGACGGACTACGAGCAGTACTTC
>TRBV7-8|.|TRBJ1-1|.
CASSSLGTEAFF
TGTGCCAGCAGCTCTCTCGGCACTGAAGCTTTCTTT
>TRBV30|.|TRBJ1-1|.
CAWSVGGRGTEAFF
TGTGCCTGGAGTGTCGGGGGAAGGGGCACTGAAGCTTTCTTT
>TRBV14|few|TRBJ2-2|.
CASSPMRRAVTGELFF
TGTGCCAGCAGCCCGATGCGCAGGGCGGTCACCGGGGAGCTGTTTTTT
>TRBV7-2|.|TRBJ2-5|TRBD1
CASSPRQGAERETQYF
TGTGCCAGCAGCCCGAGACAGGGGGCGGAACGGGAGACCCAGTACTTC
>TRBV10-3|.|TRBJ2-2|.
CAIPAGASLNTGELFF
TGTGCCATACCCGCGGGGGCGTCGTTGAACACCGGGGAGCTGTTTTTT
>TRBV18|.|TRBJ1-2|TRBD1
CASSPTKEGAYTF
TGTGCCAGCTCACCAACTAAAGAGGGGGCTTACACCTTC
>TRBV5-6|once|TRBJ2-1|TRBD2
CASSLTSGRTGSYNEQFF
TGTGCCAGCAGCTTGACTAGCGGGAGAACGGGCTCCTACAATGAGCAGTTCTTC
>TRBV7-6|.|TRBJ2-2|TRBD2
CASSPLAGETGELFF
TGTGCCAGCAGCCCCCTGGCGGGGGAAACCGGGGAGCTGTTTTTT
>TRBV21-1|.|TRBJ1-5|.
CASRTNRGSNQPQHF
TGTGCCAGCAGAACCAACAGGGGAAGCAATCAGCCCCAGCATTTT
>TRBV19|.|TRBJ2-7|TRBD1
CASRRRPTGTYEQYF
TGTGCCAGTAGGAGGCGCCCGACAGGGACCTACGAGCAGTACTTC
>TRBV18|.|TRBJ2-1|TRBD2
CASSPPTSGGTYNEQFF
TGTGCCAGCTCACCACCGACTAGCGGGGGGACGTACAATGAGCAGTTCTTC
>TRBV28|.|TRBJ2-7|TRBD1
CASTETGRVYEQYF
TGTGCCAGCACCGAGACAGGGAGAGTTTACGAGCAGTACTTC
>TRBV7-2|.|TRBJ2-7|TRBD1
CASSQDRGRYEQYF
TGTGCCAGCAGCCAAGACAGGGGGAGGTACGAGCAGTACTTC
>TRBV30|.|TRBJ2-5|TRBD2
CAWSWAGGRDRKTQYF
TGTGCCTGGAGTTGGGCGGGAGGACGGGATCGGAAGACCCAGTACTTC
>TRBV2|once|TRBJ2-7|TRBD1
CASSVRQGAYEQYF
TGTGCCAGCAGTGTACGGCAGGGGGCCTACGAGCAGTACTTC
>TRBV7-2|once|TRBJ1-2|.
CASSLGTEAFGYTF
TGTGCCAGCAGCTTAGGGACAGAAGCTTTTGGCTACACCTTC
>TRBV6-1|.|TRBJ2-1|.
CASSELYAGLPYNEQFF
TGTGCCAGCAGTGAACTATACGCGGGTCTCCCCTACAATGAGCAGTTCTTC
>TRBV6-1|few|TRBJ2-7|.
CASTNPWWGLYEQYF
TGTGCCAGCACCAACCCCTGGTGGGGGCTTTACGAGCAGTACTTC
>TRBV4-3|.|TRBJ2-7|.
CASSQARSYEQYF
TGCGCCAGCAGCCAAGCGCGCTCCTACGAGCAGTACTTC
>TRBV11-2|.|TRBJ2-7|TRBD2
CASSGLAGGQEQYF
TGTGCCAGCAGCGGACTAGCGGGAGGGCAAGAGCAGTACTTC
>TRBV5-1|.|TRBJ1-1|TRBD1
CASSLGGQGEAFF
TGCGCCAGCAGCTTGGGGGGACAGGGCGAAGCTTTCTTT
>TRBV19|.|TRBJ2-7|TRBD1
CASSPRTGPYEQYF
TGTGCCAGTAGTCCAAGGACAGGTCCCTACGAGCAGTACTTC
>TRBV19|.|TRBJ1-5|TRBD1
CASTPRGAGSGNNQPQHF
TGTGCCAGTACCCCCAGGGGGGCAGGGTCTGGGAACAATCAGCCCCAGCATTTT
>TRBV19|.|TRBJ1-4|.
CASSVGMRGSATNEKLFF
TGTGCCAGTAGCGTCGGTATGCGGGGGAGTGCAACTAATGAAAAACTGTTTTTT
>TRBV5-6|.|TRBJ2-7|.
CASSLAGTGTYEQYF
TGTGCCAGCAGCTTGGCGGGGACTGGCACCTACGAGCAGTACTTC